This entry features one T cell receptor (beta chain) sequence. Its target is unknown. Sequenced by immunoSEQ multiplex PCR; TCRdb stores in-frame clones only, minus some. In the table there are 95,000 to 100,000 clones, about 90% of which are singletons. The V end lost 6 bases, the J end lost 0 bases, and 12 bases lay between the germline ends. Looked up from germline, CDR1 is SGHTA and CDR2 is FQGNSA. The CDR3 is made up of 15 amino acids. This sample stems from a study of T cell responses to AZD1222 COVID-19 vaccine. General observations from the study: Only a handful of AZD1222 recipients tested seropositive at baseline.

This specimen consisted of peripheral blood, obtained on day 0 of AZD1222 vaccination. V is TRBV7-2 and J is TRBJ1-5; D is undetermined. The receptor comes from an adult in good health. For the CDR3, the DNA is TGTGCCAGCAGAGCGGGCGGGTATAGCAATCAGCCCCAGCATTTT. The encoded protein is CASRAGGYSNQPQHF.